This T cell receptor (beta chain) was profiled in a study of T cell repertoires in cytomegalovirus infection. This clonotype was counted between two and nine times. The antigen is not known. V dropped 3 bases and J dropped 3 bases, with 12 bases sitting between them. The CDR3 totals 15 residues. From germline, CDR1 is MNHEY and CDR2 SMNVEV (reference sequence). TCRdb analysed the reads with MiXCR anew, one entry per CDR3 protein. The sample yields some 920,000 distinct CDR3 sequences, approximately 31% seen once. The sequencing here drew on cultured CD8+ T cells from PBMCs, taken from culture after CMV antigen stimulation. The chain joins TRBV27 to TRBJ2-1; either TRBD1 or TRBD2 may fit D (5 bases each). The TCR sequence derives from a human donor in good health (CMV status not recorded). Some clones in this sample may be carry-over from other donors' samples. The CDR3 nucleotides read TGTGCCAGCAGTTTGGGGCTAGCCTTCTACAATGAGCAGTTCTTC. This encodes CASSLGLAFYNEQFF.